The 4 T cell receptor beta chains below all came from one sample that was sequenced in a study of T cell repertoires in cytomegalovirus infection. TCRdb ran MiXCR on the reads and lists one entry per CDR3 protein. The sample has just under 550,000 distinct CDR3 sequences; more than 20% are singletons. The sample was PBMCs. The source is a human donor in good health (CMV status not recorded). Some clones in this sample may be carry-over from other donors' samples.

This clonotype came up a few times. The J gene is TRBJ2-5, the V gene TRBV24-1; 8 bases are a match to TRBD2. Per germline, CDR1 KGHDR and CDR2 SFDVKD. The CDR3 loop spans 14 amino acids. The V segment lost 5 bases and the J segment 5 bases; nucleotides outside the gene matches: 6. CDR3 sequence (DNA): TGTGCCACCAGTGTCGGGAGGGCCGTCGAGACCCAGTACTTC. Translating it yields CATSVGRAVETQYF.

Details on this clonotype: A junction boundary mismatches the germline segment, possibly from a read error. The gene calls are TRBV6-2 or TRBV6-3 and TRBJ1-5, with 8 bases fitting TRBD1. CDR3 size: 16 residues. The germline V gene encodes CDR1 MNHEY and CDR2 SVGEGT. The CDR3 nucleotides are TGTGCCAGCACCCCGACAGGGGTTATAGGCAATCAGTCCCAGCATTTT. Residues: CASTPTGVIGNQSQHF.

V usage is TRBV20-1 and J usage is TRBJ2-1, with D maybe TRBD2 (5 bases). The CDR3 totals 16 residues. Germline V gene lookup returns CDR1 DFQATT and CDR2 SNEGSKA (reference sequence). Between the trimmed V and J ends, which lost 1 base and 0 bases, there was a span of 13 bases. This chain's CDR3 is CSARARTGSSYNEQFF. DNA of the CDR3: TGCAGTGCTAGAGCCCGTACGGGGAGCTCCTACAATGAGCAGTTCTTC.

This clonotype was counted only a few times. The chain links TRBV6-1 to TRBJ1-1; perhaps TRBD1 as D (5 bases). Germline V gene data show CDR1 as MNHNS and CDR2 as SASEGT. CDR3 length: 14 residues. V was pared by 1 base and J by 4 bases, with 10 bases between. The CDR3 region is CASSEEGKITEAFF. CDR3 DNA sequence: TGTGCCAGCAGTGAAGAGGGGAAGATCACTGAAGCTTTCTTT.